The 18 T cell receptor beta chains in this list originate from one sample, sequenced in a study of cytomegalovirus exposure and HLA in healthy donors listed by TCRdb under 2017. The library was produced with the immunoSEQ multiplex PCR assay. This immuneACCESS table, as held by TCRdb, lists in-frame sequences with V and J called but not all clones. Of the missing ones, under half trace to an unresolved V gene in checked studies; the others have no known cause. The sample table contains about 330,000 clones; only one count was recorded for about nine tenths of them. The ten largest clonotypes hold roughly 1.2% of the sample. Sequencing input: PBMCs. Receptors originate from a woman younger than 45 in good health and CMV-seropositive.

The rearrangement uses TRBV13 and TRBJ2-7, with TRBD2 matching over 7 bases. Trimming at V came to 4 bases and at J to 2 bases, leaving 11 bases not matched to a gene. In germline, CDR1 is PRHDT, CDR2 FYEKMQ (reference sequence). The CDR3 runs to 16 residues. CDR3 coding DNA: TGTGCCAGCAGCTCCCGAATTCTAGCGGCCACCTACGAGCAGTACTTC. Its translation: CASSSRILAATYEQYF.

This rearrangement joins TRBV5-4 to TRBJ1-2, with D hard to call. V dropped 0 bases and J dropped 0 bases, with 6 bases sitting between them. The germline gives CDR1 SGHNT, CDR2 YYREEE (reference sequence). The CDR3 is made up of 14 amino acids. This chain's CDR3 is CASSLEKANYGYTF. The DNA for the CDR3 is TGTGCCAGCAGCTTGGAAAAAGCTAACTATGGCTACACCTTC.

This rearrangement joins TRBV7-3 to TRBJ1-4, with D perhaps TRBD1 (5 bases). Germline assignment: CDR1 SGHTA and CDR2 FQGTGA. This CDR3 has 16 residues. V was pared by 4 bases and J by 0 bases, with 12 bases between. The CDR3 sequence: CASSSGQGTTNEKLFF. CDR3 DNA sequence: TGTGCCAGCAGCTCCGGGCAGGGAACAACTAATGAAAAACTGTTTTTT. The variable domain in full, with the rest retrieved from reference TRBV7-3 and TRBJ1-4, is GAGVSQTPSNKVTEKGKYVELRCDPISGHTALYWYRQSLGQGPEFLIYFQGTGAADDSGLPNDRFFAVRPEGSVSTLKIQRTERGDSAVYLCASSSGQGTTNEKLFFGSGTQLSVL.

This clone was seen only a few times. CDR3: CASSLGRGSNYYEQYF. For the CDR3, the DNA is TGTGCCAGCAGCTTAGGAAGGGGCTCGAACTACTACGAGCAGTACTTC. The rearrangement uses TRBV7-2 and TRBJ2-7, with D possibly TRBD1 on 5 matching bases. Trimming cost V 1 base and J 3 bases, with 16 bases left between them. The CDR3 runs to 16 residues. CDR1 and CDR2 (germline): SGHTA, FQGNSA.

The chain has TRBV9 and TRBJ1-2; no clear D. Germline V gene data show CDR1 as SGDLS and CDR2 as YYNGEE. Trimming took off 6 bases at V and 7 bases at J, with 22 bases between the two ends. This CDR3 comprises 15 residues. The DNA of the CDR3 is TGTGCCAGCACAAACCCTCCGGGATCCAATCGTGGCTACACCTTC. This encodes CASTNPPGSNRGYTF.

The gene calls are TRBV5-1 and TRBJ2-1; weak D call: TRBD2 (5 bases). V lost 3 bases and J 4 bases, leaving 14 bases between the germline ends. CDR1 is SGHRS and CDR2 is YFSETQ in the germline V gene. This CDR3 contains 15 residues. The CDR3 bases are TGCGCCAGCAGCTCCGGAGGAGAGAATTACAATGAGCAGTTCTTC. Translating gives CASSSGGENYNEQFF.

The chain recombines TRBV18 with TRBJ2-2; no firm D call. The CDR3 spans 12 residues. The germline V gene encodes CDR1 KGHSH and CDR2 LQKENI. Trimming took off 2 bases at V and 5 bases at J, with 3 bases between the two ends. The CDR3 DNA is TGTGCCAGCTCACCAATTACCGGGGAGCTGTTTTTT. Residues: CASSPITGELFF.

The rearrangement links TRBV5-4 to TRBJ1-1; D remains unclear. V was trimmed by 2 bases and J by 4 bases, leaving 9 bases between them. The germline V gene has CDR1 SGHNT and CDR2 YYREEE (reference sequence). The CDR3 spans 13 residues. The CDR3 spells CASSFGSSTEAFF. For the CDR3, the DNA is TGTGCCAGCAGCTTTGGGTCCTCCACTGAAGCTTTCTTT.

V and J are TRBV25-1 and TRBJ2-3; 7 bases align to TRBD2. Germline-derived CDR1 and CDR2 are MGHDK and SYGVNS. There are 14 residues in the CDR3. The V gene end was trimmed by 5 bases and the J gene end by 0 bases; junction bases not matched to a gene: 2. CDR3 loop: CASSLAASTDTQYF. For the CDR3, the DNA is TGTGCCAGCAGTCTAGCGGCTAGCACAGATACGCAGTATTTT.

V usage is TRBV9 and J usage is TRBJ2-3, with a possible D match to TRBD1 (5 bases). Trimming cost V 1 base and J 1 base, with 13 bases left between them. The CDR3 is made up of 16 amino acids. Germline-derived CDR1 and CDR2 are SGDLS and YYNGEE. The CDR3 protein is CASSVQGRVGTDTQYF. The CDR3 DNA reads TGTGCCAGCAGCGTACAGGGAAGGGTGGGCACAGATACGCAGTATTTT.

The chain recombines TRBV5-6 with TRBJ2-1, with TRBD2 as a possible D gene (6 bases). Germline V lookup: CDR1 SGHDT, CDR2 YYEEEE. The CDR3 is 16 residues long. The V gene lost 6 bases and the J gene lost 7 bases, with 23 bases spanning the gap. The CDR3 DNA is TGTGCCAGCAACACACTAGGACTGGGGGGAAATAATGAGCAGTTCTTC. Translated: CASNTLGLGGNNEQFF.

The rearrangement uses TRBV13 and TRBJ1-3; TRBD1 matches 9 bases. Germline CDR1 and CDR2: PRHDT and FYEKMQ (reference sequence). V lost 11 bases and J lost 2; bases outside the gene matches: 7. The CDR3 covers 14 residues. CDR3 nucleotides: TGTGCCGGAAGAGGGACAGGGACTGGAAACACCATATATTTT. It encodes CAGRGTGTGNTIYF.

The V gene is TRBV28, the J gene TRBJ2-5, with 7 nucleotides matching TRBD1. There are 14 residues in the CDR3. Trimming at V came to 5 bases and at J to 4 bases, leaving 7 bases not matched to a gene. Germline CDR1 reads MDHEN; CDR2 reads SYDVKM. As DNA, the CDR3 is TGTGCCAGCAGTGACAGGGAAAGAGGAGAGACCCAGTACTTC. Amino acid sequence: CASSDRERGETQYF.

This clone was seen a handful of times. DNA of the CDR3: TGTGCCAGCAGCCACCGGACCTCCGCTGGAAACACCATATATTTT. It codes for CASSHRTSAGNTIYF. The genes are TRBV11-1 and TRBJ1-3; D remains ambiguous. Germline CDR1 SGHAT, CDR2 FQDESV (reference sequence). V was cut by 5 bases and J by 2 bases, with 13 bases left in between. CDR3 length equals 15 residues.

This clone turned up a few times. The CDR3: CASSVTPNYGYTF. The CDR3 bases are TGCGCCAGCAGCGTGACTCCCAACTATGGCTACACCTTC. J is TRBJ1-2 and V is TRBV5-1; no reliable D call. Per germline, CDR1 SGHRS and CDR2 YFSETQ. CDR3 length equals 13 residues. Trimming took 4 bases from V and 2 from J, leaving 9 bases between them.

In its sample, this clone was seen once. The rearrangement links TRBV18 to TRBJ2-3; weak D call: TRBD2 (6 bases). This CDR3 is 13 amino acids long. Per germline, CDR1 KGHSH and CDR2 LQKENI. Trimming removed 4 bases at V and 4 bases at J, with 9 bases between. CDR3 region: CASSLTGADTQYF. The CDR3 nucleotides read TGTGCCAGCTCACTGACGGGAGCAGATACGCAGTATTTT.

The genes are TRBV30 and TRBJ2-7; 8 nucleotides line up with TRBD1. CDR3 size: 13 residues. V was pared by 2 bases and J by 7 bases, with 7 bases of the junction left unmatched. Germline CDR1 is GTSNPN and CDR2 is SVGIG (reference sequence). CDR3 sequence (DNA): TGTGCCTGGAGTCTGACAGGGGCCTGGGAGCAGTACTTC. This translates into CAWSLTGAWEQYF.

This clone was counted only a few times. J is TRBJ2-7 and V is TRBV7-2; no clear D. Trimming left V 1 base short and J 2 bases short, with 12 bases between. The CDR3 is 15 residues long. Per germline, CDR1 SGHTA and CDR2 FQGNSA. The CDR3 bases are TGTGCCAGCAGCTTAGGTGCTGGGCCCCCCTACGAGCAGTACTTC. Translating it yields CASSLGAGPPYEQYF.